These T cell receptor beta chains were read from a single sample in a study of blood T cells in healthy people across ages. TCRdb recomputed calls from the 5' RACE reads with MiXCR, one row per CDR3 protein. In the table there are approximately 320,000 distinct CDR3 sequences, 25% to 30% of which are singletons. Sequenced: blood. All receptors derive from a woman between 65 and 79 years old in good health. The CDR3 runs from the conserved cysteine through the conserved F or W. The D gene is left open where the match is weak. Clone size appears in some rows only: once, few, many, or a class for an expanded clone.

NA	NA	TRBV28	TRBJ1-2	CASKGTFGYTF	TGTGCCAGCAAAGGGACGTTTGGCTACACCTTC
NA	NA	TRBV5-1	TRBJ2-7	CASSLTSTHEQYF	TGCGCCAGCAGCCTAACAAGCACCCACGAGCAGTACTTC
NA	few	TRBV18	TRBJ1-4	CASSRGRDEKLFF	TGTGCCAGCTCCAGGGGAAGAGATGAAAAACTGTTTTTT
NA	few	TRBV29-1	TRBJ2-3	CSVSPGQDTQYF	TGCAGCGTTTCCCCAGGGCAGGATACGCAGTATTTT
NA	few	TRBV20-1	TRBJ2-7	CSARDNLGYEQYF	TGCAGTGCTAGAGATAACCTAGGCTACGAGCAGTACTTC
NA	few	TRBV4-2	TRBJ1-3	CASSQDPSGNTIYF	TGTGCCAGCAGCCAAGATCCCAGCGGAAACACCATATATTTT
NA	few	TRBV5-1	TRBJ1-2	CASSLGRDYGYTF	TGCGCCAGCAGCCTGGGACGGGACTATGGCTACACCTTC
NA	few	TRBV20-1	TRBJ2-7	CSARDLGRQKYEQYF	TGCAGTGCTAGAGATCTCGGTAGGCAGAAATACGAGCAGTACTTC
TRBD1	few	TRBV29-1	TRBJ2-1	CSARQGEKYNEQFF	TGCAGCGCCCGACAGGGGGAGAAGTACAATGAGCAGTTCTTC
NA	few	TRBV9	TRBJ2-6	CASSVAVGSGANVLTF	TGTGCCAGCAGCGTAGCTGTCGGGTCTGGGGCCAACGTCCTGACTTTC
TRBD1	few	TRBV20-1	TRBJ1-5	CSAREPRQGNQPQHF	TGCAGTGCTAGAGAACCTAGACAGGGGAATCAGCCCCAGCATTTT
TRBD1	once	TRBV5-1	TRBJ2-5	CASSVDREEETQYF	TGCGCCAGCAGCGTGGACAGGGAGGAGGAGACCCAGTACTTC
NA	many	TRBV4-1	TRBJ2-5	CASSWVVQETQYF	TGCGCCAGCTCGTGGGTGGTTCAAGAGACCCAGTACTTC
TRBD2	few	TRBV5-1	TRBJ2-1	CASSLRAGRSCNEQFF	TGCGCCAGCAGCTTAAGAGCGGGACGCTCCTGCAATGAGCAGTTCTTC
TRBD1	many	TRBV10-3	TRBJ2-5	CAISESGTGLQETQYF	TGTGCCATCAGTGAGTCCGGGACAGGACTGCAAGAGACCCAGTACTTC
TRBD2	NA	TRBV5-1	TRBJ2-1	CASSLGTSPEFF	TGCGCCAGCAGCTTGGGGACTAGCCCCGAGTTCTTC
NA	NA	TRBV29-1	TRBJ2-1	CSVDKGMDEQFF	TGCAGCGTTGATAAAGGCATGGATGAGCAGTTCTTC
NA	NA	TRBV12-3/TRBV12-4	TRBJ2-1	CASSPRRAYNEQFF	TGTGCCAGCAGTCCCCGGCGGGCTTACAATGAGCAGTTCTTC
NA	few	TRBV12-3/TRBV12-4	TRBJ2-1	CASSIYNEQFF	TGTGCCAGCAGTATCTACAATGAGCAGTTCTTC
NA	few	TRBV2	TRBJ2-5	CASTNGGPGETQYF	TGTGCCAGCACCAACGGAGGACCGGGGGAGACCCAGTACTTC
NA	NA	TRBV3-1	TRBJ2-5	CASSPRRRVQETQYF	TGTGCCAGCAGCCCACGTAGGAGGGTCCAAGAGACCCAGTACTTC
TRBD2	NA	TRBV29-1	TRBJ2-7	CSVEGGRGNQDEQYF	TGCAGCGTTGAAGGGGGGAGGGGAAATCAGGACGAGCAGTACTTC
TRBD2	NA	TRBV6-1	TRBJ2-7	CASIPLSGSRYEQYF	TGTGCCAGCATTCCGCTGAGCGGGAGTAGATACGAGCAGTACTTC
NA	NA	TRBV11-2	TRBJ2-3	CASSLGDTTDTQYF	TGTGCCAGCAGCCTGGGGGACACCACAGATACGCAGTATTTT
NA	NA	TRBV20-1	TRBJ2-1	CSASSGVGYNEQFF	TGCAGTGCCAGCTCAGGGGTTGGGTACAATGAGCAGTTCTTC
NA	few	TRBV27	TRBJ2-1	CASSLWRGEQFF	TGTGCCAGCAGTTTATGGCGGGGTGAGCAGTTCTTC
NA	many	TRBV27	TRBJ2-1	CASSSGPGTHEQFF	TGTGCCAGCAGTTCAGGACCCGGTACCCATGAGCAGTTCTTC
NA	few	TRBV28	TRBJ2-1	CASSPTGSFLGERFF	TGTGCCAGCAGTCCCACTGGGTCCTTCCTCGGTGAGCGGTTCTTC
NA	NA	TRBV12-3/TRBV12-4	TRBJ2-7	CASSSDGPRYEQYF	TGTGCCAGCAGTTCCGACGGGCCTCGATACGAGCAGTACTTC
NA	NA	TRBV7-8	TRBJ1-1	CASSLGVAGTNTEAFF	TGTGCCAGCAGCTTGGGGGTGGCAGGGACGAACACTGAAGCTTTCTTT
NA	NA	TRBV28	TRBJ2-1	CASSHGWGRGRRVHNDEQFF	TGTGCCAGCTCCCATGGGTGGGGCAGGGGAAGAAGGGTACACAATGATGAGCAGTTCTTC
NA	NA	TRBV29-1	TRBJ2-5	CSVDREGELVTQYF	TGCAGCGTTGACAGGGAGGGGGAGCTGGTGACCCAGTACTTC
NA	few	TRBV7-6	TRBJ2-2	CASSLEADLTGELFF	TGTGCCAGCAGCTTAGAGGCGGACTTAACCGGGGAGCTGTTTTTT
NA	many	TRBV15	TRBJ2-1	CATSPGANNEQFF	TGTGCCACCAGCCCTGGGGCCAACAATGAGCAGTTCTTC
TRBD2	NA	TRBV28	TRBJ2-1	CASSRLAGLGEQFF	TGTGCCAGCAGTCGACTAGCGGGATTGGGTGAGCAGTTCTTC
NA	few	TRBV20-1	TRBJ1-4	CGARDWGAPEKLFF	TGCGGTGCTAGAGACTGGGGGGCGCCTGAAAAACTGTTTTTT
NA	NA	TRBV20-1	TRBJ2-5	CSARGPETQYF	TGCAGTGCTAGAGGCCCAGAGACCCAGTACTTC
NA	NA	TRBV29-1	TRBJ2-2	CSVTGPTGELFF	TGCAGCGTGACCGGTCCGACAGGGGAGCTGTTTTTT
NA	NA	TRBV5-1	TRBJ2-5	CASSASLQGIQETQYF	TGCGCCAGCAGCGCCAGCCTGCAAGGGATTCAAGAGACCCAGTACTTC
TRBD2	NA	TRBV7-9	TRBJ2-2	CASSLGTSQGNTGELFF	TGTGCCAGCAGCTTAGGGACTAGTCAAGGGAACACCGGGGAGCTGTTTTTT
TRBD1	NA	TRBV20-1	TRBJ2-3	CSGVQGADTQYF	TGCAGTGGGGTCCAGGGGGCAGATACGCAGTATTTT
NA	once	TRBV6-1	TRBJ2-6	CASSERSGANVLTF	TGTGCCAGCAGTGAGCGCTCTGGGGCCAACGTCCTGACTTTC
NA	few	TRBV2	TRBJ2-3	CASSDVADTQYF	TGTGCCAGCAGTGATGTAGCAGATACGCAGTATTTT
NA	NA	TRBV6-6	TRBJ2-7	CASSYEGTAGEQYF	TGTGCCAGCAGTTACGAAGGGACGGCCGGCGAGCAGTACTTC
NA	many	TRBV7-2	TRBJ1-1	CASSPGRLNTEAFF	TGTGCCAGCAGCCCCGGACGGCTCAACACTGAAGCTTTCTTT
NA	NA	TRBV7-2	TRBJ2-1	CASSALEREQFF	TGTGCCAGCAGCGCCCTGGAGAGGGAGCAGTTCTTC
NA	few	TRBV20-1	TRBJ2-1	CSVDVPPGNEQFF	TGCAGTGTTGACGTCCCTCCAGGCAATGAGCAGTTCTTC
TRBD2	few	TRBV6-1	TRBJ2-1	CASSPRTSGKSYNEQFF	TGTGCCAGCAGTCCCCGGACTAGCGGGAAATCCTACAATGAGCAGTTCTTC
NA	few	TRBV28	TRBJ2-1	CASSPGLAQFF	TGTGCCAGCAGCCCGGGCCTCGCGCAGTTCTTC
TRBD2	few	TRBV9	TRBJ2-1	CASSPLAGPLNEQFF	TGTGCCAGCAGCCCCCTAGCGGGGCCATTGAATGAGCAGTTCTTC
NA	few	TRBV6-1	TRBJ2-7	CASSVPGPYEQYF	TGTGCCAGCAGTGTCCCGGGACCTTACGAGCAGTACTTC
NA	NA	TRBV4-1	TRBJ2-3	CASSPGWADTQYF	TGCGCCAGCAGCCCGGGGTGGGCAGATACGCAGTATTTT
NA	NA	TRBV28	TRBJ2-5	CASSSPLGARTQYF	TGTGCCAGCAGTTCCCCCTTGGGGGCTAGGACCCAGTACTTC
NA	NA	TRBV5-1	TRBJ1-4	CASSLEVGSPEKLFF	TGCGCCAGCAGCTTGGAGGTCGGATCGCCGGAAAAACTGTTTTTT
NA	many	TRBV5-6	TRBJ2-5	CASSATGAQETQYF	TGTGCCAGCAGCGCTACCGGGGCCCAAGAGACCCAGTACTTC
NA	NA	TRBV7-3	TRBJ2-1	CASSSAGAYNEQFF	TGTGCCAGCAGCTCCGCGGGGGCGTACAATGAGCAGTTCTTC
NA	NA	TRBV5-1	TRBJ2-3	CASSLGAENTQYF	TGCGCCAGCAGCTTGGGGGCAGAGAATACGCAGTATTTT
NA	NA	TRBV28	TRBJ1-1	CASSIIALRRTAEAFF	TGTGCCAGCAGCATCATCGCCCTTAGACGGACAGCTGAAGCTTTCTTT
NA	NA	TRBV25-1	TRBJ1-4	CASSGKKQGWGLEKLFF	TGTGCCAGCAGTGGAAAAAAGCAGGGTTGGGGATTAGAAAAACTGTTTTTT